The entry that follows covers one T cell receptor beta chain sequence. The antigen is undetermined. 13 Jbeta primers and 60 Vbeta primers were used for the PCR. Assay used: immunoSEQ multiplex PCR; TCRdb lists only in-frame clones, some missing. The data hold some 170,000 clones, with about 9.4% observed a single time. CDR1 and CDR2 from the germline V gene are KGHSH and LQKENI. The CDR3 has 15 amino acids. Losses at the gene ends were 2 bases for V and 6 bases for J; bases not matched to a gene: 8. The data stem from a study of cytomegalovirus exposure and HLA in healthy donors. Overall study findings and caveats: In a later analysis, HLA-associated TCR beta chains were more clonally expanded than equally common others.

Sequencing used PBMCs. The chain employs TRBV18 and TRBJ2-7; 9 nucleotides agree with TRBD1. The TCR was taken from a woman between 25 and 40 years old in good health and CMV-seropositive. CDR3 bases: TGTGCCAGCTCACCATCCAGGACAGGGGCCGGCGAGCAGTACTTC. Its translation is CASSPSRTGAGEQYF. Full variable domain (remainder filled in from reference TRBV18 and TRBJ2-7): NAGVMQNPRHLVRRRGQEARLRCSPMKGHSHVYWYRQLPEEGLKFMVYLQKENIIDESGMPKERFSAEFPKEGPSILRIQQVVRGDSAAYFCASSPSRTGAGEQYFGPGTRLTVT.